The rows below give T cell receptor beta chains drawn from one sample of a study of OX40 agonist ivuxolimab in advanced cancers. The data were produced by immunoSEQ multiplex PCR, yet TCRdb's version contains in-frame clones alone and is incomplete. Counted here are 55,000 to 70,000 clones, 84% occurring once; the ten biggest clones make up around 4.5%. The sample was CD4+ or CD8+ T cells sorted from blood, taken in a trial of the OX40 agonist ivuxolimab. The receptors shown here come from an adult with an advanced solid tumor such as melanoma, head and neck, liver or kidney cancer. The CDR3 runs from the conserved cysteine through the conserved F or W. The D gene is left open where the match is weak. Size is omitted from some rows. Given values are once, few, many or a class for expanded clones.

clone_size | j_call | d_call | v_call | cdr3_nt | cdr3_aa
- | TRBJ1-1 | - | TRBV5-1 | TGCGCCAGCAGCCTCAGGGGCGGCACTGAAGCTTTCTTT | CASSLRGGTEAFF
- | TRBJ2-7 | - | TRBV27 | TGTGCCAGCAGAAACCCGAGACTACCTTCCTACGAGCAGTACTTC | CASRNPRLPSYEQYF
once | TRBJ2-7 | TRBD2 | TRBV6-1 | TGTGCCAGCAGGCGGGAGTCTGTTGACGAGCAGTACTTC | CASRRESVDEQYF
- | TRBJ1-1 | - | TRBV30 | TGTGCCTGGAGTCCCAACATGAACACTGAAGCTTTCTTT | CAWSPNMNTEAFF
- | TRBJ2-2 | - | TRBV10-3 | TGTGCCATCAGTGAGTCTGCTCAGGGGAACGCCGGGGAGCTGTTTTTT | CAISESAQGNAGELFF
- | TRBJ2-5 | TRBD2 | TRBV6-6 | TGTGCCAGCAGTTACTCAGCGGGATCTGAGACCCAGTACTTC | CASSYSAGSETQYF
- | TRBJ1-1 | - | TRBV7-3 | TGTGCCAGCAGCTTAGAGGGAGATAACACTGAAGCTTTCTTT | CASSLEGDNTEAFF
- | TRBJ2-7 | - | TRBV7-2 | TGTGCCAGCAGCTCCCCCACCGGGCAGGGAGGCTACGAGCAGTACTTC | CASSSPTGQGGYEQYF
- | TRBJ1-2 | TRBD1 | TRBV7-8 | TGTGCCAGCACCAAGGGGGCAGGAGCTAACTATGGCTACACCTTC | CASTKGAGANYGYTF
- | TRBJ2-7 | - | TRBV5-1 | TGCGCCAGCAGCTTGGGGGTTGCGGGCTCAAGAAGCTCCTACGAGCAGTACTTC | CASSLGVAGSRSSYEQYF
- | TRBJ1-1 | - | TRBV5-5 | TGTGCCAGCAGCTTGATCTGGGGACGGTCCTCTGAAGCTTTCTTT | CASSLIWGRSSEAFF
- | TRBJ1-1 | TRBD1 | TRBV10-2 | TGCGCCAGCAGTGCCTCCCAGGGGGGCACTGAAGCTTTCTTT | CASSASQGGTEAFF
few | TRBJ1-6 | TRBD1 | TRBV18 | TGTGCCAGCTCACCCCGGGACAGAGGAAATTCACCCCTCCACTTT | CASSPRDRGNSPLHF
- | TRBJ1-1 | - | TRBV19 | TGTGCCAGTAGTATTACGGGCGGGAACACTGAAGCTTTCTTT | CASSITGGNTEAFF
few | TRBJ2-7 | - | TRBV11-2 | TGTGCCAGCAGCTTCCAGGAGCCGAGCTCCTACGAGCAGTACTTC | CASSFQEPSSYEQYF
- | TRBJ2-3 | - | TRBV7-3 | TGTGCCAGCAGCACAGGGAGGGGGGATACGCAGTATTTT | CASSTGRGDTQYF
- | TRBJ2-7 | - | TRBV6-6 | TGTGCCAGCAGTACCCAGTACTACGAGCAGTACTTC | CASSTQYYEQYF
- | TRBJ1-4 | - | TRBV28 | TGTGCCAGCAGTTTTAGGTGGGCAGATGAAAAACTGTTTTTT | CASSFRWADEKLFF
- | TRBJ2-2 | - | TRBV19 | TGTGCCAGTAGTATAAGGGATACCGGGGAGCTGTTTTTT | CASSIRDTGELFF
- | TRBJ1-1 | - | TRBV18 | TGTGCCAGCTCACCACCGGAGCGCCGCGCTGAAGCTTTCTTT | CASSPPERRAEAFF
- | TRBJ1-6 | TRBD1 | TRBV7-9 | TGTGCCAGCAGTCCCTGGGACAGCCAAAATTCACCCCTCCACTTT | CASSPWDSQNSPLHF
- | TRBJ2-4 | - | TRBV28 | TGTGCCAGCAGTGGGGCCCGGGCGGAGGCCAAAAACATTCAGTACTTC | CASSGARAEAKNIQYF
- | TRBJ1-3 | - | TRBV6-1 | TGTGCCAGCAGTGAAGCTCAAGGGTCTGGAAACACCATATATTTT | CASSEAQGSGNTIYF
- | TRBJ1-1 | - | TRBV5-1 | TGCGCCAGCAGCCCGGGTTGGAACACTGAAGCTTTCTTT | CASSPGWNTEAFF
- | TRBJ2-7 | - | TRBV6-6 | TGTGCCAGCAGTTCGGAAAGCTACGAGCAGTACTTC | CASSSESYEQYF
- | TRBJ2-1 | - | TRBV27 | TGTGCCAGCAGTCGTCTGGACGGGGGCAATGAGCAGTTCTTC | CASSRLDGGNEQFF
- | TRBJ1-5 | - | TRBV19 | TGTGCCAGTAGTATAGGGGGGAGGGGCAATCAGCCCCAGCATTTT | CASSIGGRGNQPQHF
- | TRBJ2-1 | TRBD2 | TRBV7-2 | TGTGCCAGCAGCTTTAGCGGGAGGTTAAGGGAGCAGTTCTTC | CASSFSGRLREQFF
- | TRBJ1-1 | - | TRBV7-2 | TGTGCCAGCAGCTACGGATCCCCCACCATTCACACTGAAGCTTTCTTT | CASSYGSPTIHTEAFF
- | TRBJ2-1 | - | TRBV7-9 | TGTGCCAGCAGCTTTCCGGTTGAGCAGTTCTTC | CASSFPVEQFF
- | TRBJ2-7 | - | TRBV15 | TGTGCCACCAGCAGAGGAGACTTGGGTGTCGAGCAGTACTTC | CATSRGDLGVEQYF
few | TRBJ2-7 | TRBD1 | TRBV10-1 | TGCGCCAGCAGTGATGGGGCAGGGGGCTACGAGCAGTACTTC | CASSDGAGGYEQYF
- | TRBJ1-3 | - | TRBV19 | TGTGCCAGTCGCCGAAACCGGGACGGCCAATCTGGAGGCACCATATATTTT | CASRRNRDGQSGGTIYF
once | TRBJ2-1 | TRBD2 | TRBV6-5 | TGTGCCAGTGGGACTAGCGGGATTAACTGGGAACAGTTCTTC | CASGTSGINWEQFF
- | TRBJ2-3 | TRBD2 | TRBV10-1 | TGCGCCAGCAGTGAGTTTGCGAGCGGGAGAGATACGCAGTATTTT | CASSEFASGRDTQYF
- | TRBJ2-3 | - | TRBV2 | TGTGCCAGCAGTGGGTTCACCTCTAGCACAGATACGCAGTATTTT | CASSGFTSSTDTQYF
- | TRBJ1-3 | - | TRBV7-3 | TGTGCCAGCAGCCCGCTGGGTCCCTCTGGAAACACCATATATTTT | CASSPLGPSGNTIYF
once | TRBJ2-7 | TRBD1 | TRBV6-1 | TGTGCCAGCAGTTCCGGGACAGGGGGTCTCTACGAGCAGTACTTC | CASSSGTGGLYEQYF
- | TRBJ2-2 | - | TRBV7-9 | TGTGCCAGCAGCTTACGCGGACAAGGCACCGGGGAGCTGTTTTTT | CASSLRGQGTGELFF
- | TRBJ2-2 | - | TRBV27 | TGTGCCAGCAGTCAGACACGATCCACCGGGGAGCTGTTTTTT | CASSQTRSTGELFF
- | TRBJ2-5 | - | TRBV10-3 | TGTGCCATCAGAAAGGGACTGTTCCAAGAGACCCAGTACTTC | CAIRKGLFQETQYF
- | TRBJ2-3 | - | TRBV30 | TGTGCCTGCTCGGACCCAGGCATTGAGTATTTT | CACSDPGIEYF
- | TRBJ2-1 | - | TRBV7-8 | TGTGCCAGCAGCTCCCCCGGCTCCTACAATGAGCAGTTCTTC | CASSSPGSYNEQFF
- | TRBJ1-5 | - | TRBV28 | TGTGCCAGCAGCTCTATACAGCCCCAGCATTTT | CASSSIQPQHF
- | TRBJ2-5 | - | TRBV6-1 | TGTGCCAGCAGTGAAGCAGGGAACCAAGAGACCCAGTACTTC | CASSEAGNQETQYF